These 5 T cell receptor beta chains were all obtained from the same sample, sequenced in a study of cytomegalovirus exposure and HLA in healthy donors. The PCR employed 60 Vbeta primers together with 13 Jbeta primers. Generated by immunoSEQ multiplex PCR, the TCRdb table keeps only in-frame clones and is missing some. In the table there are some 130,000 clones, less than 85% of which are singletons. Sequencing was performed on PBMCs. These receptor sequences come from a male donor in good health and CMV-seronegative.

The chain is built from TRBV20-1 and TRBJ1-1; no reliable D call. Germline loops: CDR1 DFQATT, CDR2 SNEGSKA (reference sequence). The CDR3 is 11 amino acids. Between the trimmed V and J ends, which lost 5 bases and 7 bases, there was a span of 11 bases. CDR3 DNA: TGCAGTGCTCTAGGCGGAGTTGAAGCTTTCTTT. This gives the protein CSALGGVEAFF.

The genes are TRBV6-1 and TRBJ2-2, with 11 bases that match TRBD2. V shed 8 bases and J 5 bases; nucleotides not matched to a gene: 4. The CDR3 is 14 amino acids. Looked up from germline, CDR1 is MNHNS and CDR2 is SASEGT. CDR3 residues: CASEGLAETGELFF. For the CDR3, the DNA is TGTGCCAGCGAGGGACTAGCGGAAACCGGGGAGCTGTTTTTT.

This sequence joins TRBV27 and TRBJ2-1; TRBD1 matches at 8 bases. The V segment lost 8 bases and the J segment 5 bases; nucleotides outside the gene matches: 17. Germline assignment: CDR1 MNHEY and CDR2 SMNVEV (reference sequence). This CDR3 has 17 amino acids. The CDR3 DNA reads TGTGCCAGCCCTAGATCGCGATCGGACAGGGTGGACAATGAGCAGTTCTTC. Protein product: CASPRSRSDRVDNEQFF.

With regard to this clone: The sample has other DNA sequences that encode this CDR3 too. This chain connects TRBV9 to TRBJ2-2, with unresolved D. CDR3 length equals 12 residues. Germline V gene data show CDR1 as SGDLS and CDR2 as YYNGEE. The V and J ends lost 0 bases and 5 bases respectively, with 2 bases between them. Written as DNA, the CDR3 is TGTGCCAGCAGCGTAGTAACCGGGGAGCTGTTTTTT. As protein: CASSVVTGELFF.

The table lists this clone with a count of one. In DNA, the CDR3 is TGTGCCAGCAGCTGGGGACTAGCGGGGTCGGACACCGGGGAGCTGTTTTTT. It encodes CASSWGLAGSDTGELFF. The chain uses TRBV7-8 and TRBJ2-2, with TRBD2 matching over 13 bases. The CDR3 is made up of 17 amino acids. Germline lookup yields CDR1 SGHVS and CDR2 FQNEAQ. The V segment lost 4 bases and the J segment 3 bases; nucleotides outside the gene matches: 5.